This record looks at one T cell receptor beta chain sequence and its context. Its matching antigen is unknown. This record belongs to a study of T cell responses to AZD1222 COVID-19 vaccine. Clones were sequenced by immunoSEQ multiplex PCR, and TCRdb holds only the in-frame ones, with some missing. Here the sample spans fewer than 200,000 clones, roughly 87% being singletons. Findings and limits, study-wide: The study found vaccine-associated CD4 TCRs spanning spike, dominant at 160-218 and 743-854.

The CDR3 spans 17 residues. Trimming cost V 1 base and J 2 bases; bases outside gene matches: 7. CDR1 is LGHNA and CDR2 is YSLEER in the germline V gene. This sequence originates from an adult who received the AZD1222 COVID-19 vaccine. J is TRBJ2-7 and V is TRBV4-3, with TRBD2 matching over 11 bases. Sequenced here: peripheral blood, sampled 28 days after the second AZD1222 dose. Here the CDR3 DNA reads TGCGCCAGCAGCCAAGGGTTGGCGACTAGCGGGGCCTACGAGCAGTACTTC. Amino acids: CASSQGLATSGAYEQYF.